Presented here are 32 T cell receptor beta chains from one specimen sequenced in a study of blood T cell repertoires in COVID-19. Produced via immunoSEQ multiplex PCR; TCRdb's table is partial and in-frame only. The table shows 290,000 or so clones, with about 89% occurring only once. Material for sequencing was peripheral blood. The receptors stem from a woman in her 30s with COVID-19, enrolled during active disease.

The genes are TRBV5-6 and TRBJ2-1, with 7 bases that match TRBD2. Trimming at V came to 4 bases and at J to 8 bases, leaving 9 bases not matched to a gene. Germline V lookup: CDR1 SGHDT, CDR2 YYEEEE. The CDR3 contains 14 residues. As DNA, the CDR3 is TGTGCCAGCAGCCCCTTAGCGGGCATCGATGAGCAGTTCTTC. Protein sequence: CASSPLAGIDEQFF.

CDR3 loop: CATSPGSYGYTF. The CDR3 DNA sequence: TGTGCCACCTCGCCGGGGAGCTATGGCTACACCTTC. This chain links TRBV24-1 with TRBJ1-2; D remains ambiguous. V lost 9 bases and J 4 bases, leaving 11 bases between the germline ends. The CDR3 spans 12 residues. The germline gives CDR1 KGHDR, CDR2 SFDVKD.

This rearrangement joins TRBV25-1 to TRBJ2-7; TRBD1 aligns across 7 bases. The CDR3 has 14 amino acids. CDR1 and CDR2 from the germline V gene are MGHDK and SYGVNS. The J segment lost 3 bases and the V segment lost 5 bases, leaving 7 bases of the junction unmatched. The CDR3 DNA is TGTGCCAGCAGTTGGACAGGTAGTAACTACGAGCAGTACTTC. It encodes CASSWTGSNYEQYF.

This rearrangement joins TRBV27 to TRBJ2-2; TRBD2 matches at 8 bases. This CDR3 is built from 16 residues. From germline, CDR1 is MNHEY and CDR2 SMNVEV (reference sequence). After removal of 8 bases from V and 2 bases from J, the junction contained 10 bases not matched to a gene. CDR3 region: CASAAWLAGNTGELFF. As DNA, the CDR3 is TGTGCCAGCGCAGCGTGGCTAGCGGGCAACACCGGGGAGCTGTTTTTT.

The chain uses TRBV2 and TRBJ1-5; D gene ambiguous. The V end lost 1 base, the J end lost 3 bases, and 7 bases lay between the germline ends. From germline, CDR1 is SNHLY and CDR2 FYNNEI. CDR3 size: 14 residues. The CDR3 DNA reads TGTGCCAGCAGTGAAGGGCCTCTCAATCAGCCCCAGCATTTT. Translation: CASSEGPLNQPQHF. The whole variable domain, remainder taken from reference TRBV2 and TRBJ1-5, is EPEVTQTPSHQVTQMGQEVILRCVPISNHLYFYWYRQILGQKVEFLVSFYNNEISEKSEIFDDQFSVERPDGSNFTLKIRSTKLEDSAMYFCASSEGPLNQPQHFGDGTRLSIL.

The rearrangement uses TRBV5-1 and TRBJ2-1; 12 bases are shared with TRBD2. CDR3 length: 19 residues. Germline-derived CDR1 and CDR2 are SGHRS and YFSETQ. V dropped 2 bases and J dropped 6; count of bases not matched to a gene: 15. The CDR3 sequence is CASSFPGLKGTSGFNEQFF. The CDR3 DNA is TGCGCCAGCAGCTTCCCGGGACTGAAGGGGACTAGCGGGTTCAATGAGCAGTTCTTC.

This chain joins TRBV14 and TRBJ2-7; a possible D gene is TRBD1 (6 bases). The CDR3 covers 14 residues. The germline gives CDR1 SGHDN, CDR2 FVKESK. The germline V and J ends were trimmed by 1 base and 2 bases, with 9 bases remaining between them. The CDR3 coding sequence is TGTGCCAGCAGCCAAGTGGGGGCCCCCTACGAGCAGTACTTC. Translating gives CASSQVGAPYEQYF.

This clone has more than one count but fewer than ten. V usage is TRBV5-1 and J usage is TRBJ1-2; D remains ambiguous. Per the germline V gene, CDR1 is SGHRS and CDR2 is YFSETQ. This CDR3 region has 19 residues. Trimming removed 0 bases from V and 8 bases from J, with 29 bases in between. CDR3 sequence (DNA): TGCGCCAGCAGCTTGGCCAGTATTGCGTTACACGGGGTCCCGGGCGGCTACACCTTC. Translated: CASSLASIALHGVPGGYTF.

The chain combines TRBV10-3 with TRBJ1-4, with 8 bases fitting TRBD1. The CDR3 contains 17 residues. CDR1 is ENHRY and CDR2 is SYGVKD in the germline V gene. V shed 3 bases, J shed 7 bases, and the junction held 13 bases outside the gene matches. The CDR3 coding sequence is TGTGCCATCAGTGACCCGCCGGGACAGGTTGGAGGTGAAAAACTGTTTTTT. It is translated as CAISDPPGQVGGEKLFF.

The chain is built from TRBV9 and TRBJ1-1; tentative D call: TRBD1 (6 bases). The germline V and J ends were trimmed by 0 bases and 1 base, with 10 bases remaining between them. Germline-derived CDR1 and CDR2 are SGDLS and YYNGEE. The CDR3 is 15 residues long. In DNA form, the CDR3 reads TGTGCCAGCAGCGTAGAGGGGGTACCGAACACTGAAGCTTTCTTT. This sequence encodes CASSVEGVPNTEAFF.

This chain links TRBV5-5 with TRBJ2-5, with D perhaps TRBD2 (6 bases). Trimming shortened V by 2 bases and J by 1 base, and 6 bases separated the two germline ends. The CDR3 runs 13 residues. Germline V lookup: CDR1 SGHKS, CDR2 YYEKEE (reference sequence). The CDR3 bases are TGTGCCAGCAGCTTCGGGAGCCAAGAGACCCAGTACTTC. It codes for CASSFGSQETQYF.

The V call is TRBV6-5, the J call TRBJ1-1, with D hard to call. V lost 2 bases and J lost 4, with 8 bases in between. CDR1 is MNHEY and CDR2 is SVGAGI in the germline V gene. CDR3 length: 13 amino acids. The CDR3 DNA follows: TGTGCCAGCAGTTACCCCGCCGGCACTGAAGCTTTCTTT. This gives the protein CASSYPAGTEAFF.

The chain has TRBV19 and TRBJ1-5, with 8 nucleotides matching TRBD1. CDR3 size: 16 residues. V lost 5 bases to trimming and J lost 0 bases; unmatched junction nucleotides: 6. Germline lookup yields CDR1 LNHDA and CDR2 SQIVND (reference sequence). CDR3 in DNA: TGTGCCAGTAGTTCTGACAGGGGATATAGCAATCAGCCCCAGCATTTT. Protein product: CASSSDRGYSNQPQHF.

V usage is TRBV19 and J usage is TRBJ2-3; 7 bases align to TRBD2. The germline gives CDR1 LNHDA, CDR2 SQIVND (reference sequence). The V gene end was trimmed by 3 bases and the J gene end by 10 bases; junction bases not matched to a gene: 4. This CDR3 contains 12 residues. CDR3 loop: CASSMREGAQYF. The CDR3 coding sequence is TGTGCCAGTAGTATGAGGGAGGGAGCGCAGTATTTT. Full variable domain (remainder filled in from reference TRBV19 and TRBJ2-3): DGGITQSPKYLFRKEGQNVTLSCEQNLNHDAMYWYRQDPGQGLRLIYYSQIVNDFQKGDIAEGYSVSREKKESFPLTVTSAQKNPTAFYLCASSMREGAQYFGPGTRLTVL.

The chain is built from TRBV6-4 and TRBJ1-1; TRBD1 matches at 8 bases. This CDR3 comprises 13 residues. With V trimmed by 5 bases and J by 8 bases, 7 bases remained unmatched. The germline V gene has CDR1 MRHNA and CDR2 SNTAGT. CDR3: CASSPDRAGEAFF. CDR3 bases: TGTGCCAGCAGTCCGGACAGGGCAGGGGAAGCTTTCTTT.

The rearrangement links TRBV6-1 to TRBJ2-3, with D perhaps matching TRBD2 (5 bases). V was shortened by 3 bases and J by 5 bases, with 9 bases between the two germline ends. The germline V gene encodes CDR1 MNHNS and CDR2 SASEGT. This CDR3 has 13 amino acids. The chain's CDR3 is CASSDEGGDTQYF. The CDR3 nucleotides are TGTGCCAGCAGTGATGAGGGCGGAGATACGCAGTATTTT.

The sample holds one count of this clone. The chain recombines TRBV28 with TRBJ1-2, with D perhaps TRBD1 (5 bases). Germline V gene sequence: CDR1 MDHEN, CDR2 SYDVKM. The ends were cut back, 2 bases at V and 5 bases at J, with 12 bases in the middle. CDR3 length: 14 residues. CDR3 DNA: TGTGCCAGCAGTTTAGAAGCAGGGCCATATGGCTACACCTTC. Translating it yields CASSLEAGPYGYTF.

This chain uses TRBV9 with TRBJ1-3, with D possibly matching TRBD1 (5 bases). Germline V gene sequence: CDR1 SGDLS, CDR2 YYNGEE. The V and J ends lost 4 bases and 1 base respectively, with 12 bases between them. The CDR3 length is 15 residues. CDR3 nucleotide sequence: TGTGCCAGCAGCCCCCGGGGGGATTCTGGAAACACCATATATTTT. This translates into CASSPRGDSGNTIYF.

The rearrangement uses TRBV7-9 and TRBJ1-2; possible D gene TRBD1, 6 bases. The V end was cut by 4 bases, the J end by 5 bases, with 17 bases between. The CDR3 consists of 15 residues. CDR1 and CDR2 from the germline V gene are SEHNR and FQNEAQ (reference sequence). The CDR3 is CASSSSDRSSYGYTF. Written as DNA, the CDR3 is TGTGCCAGCAGCTCCTCTGACAGGTCCAGTTATGGCTACACCTTC.

This sequence joins TRBV5-1 and TRBJ2-1; 9 bases are a match to TRBD1. From germline, CDR1 is SGHRS and CDR2 YFSETQ. This CDR3 region has 23 residues. The ends lost 3 bases at V and 1 base at J; junction bases unmatched: 26. CDR3 nucleotides: TGCGCCAGCAGCTCAAACCCGACCTTACAGGGGGCGAATCTGTGGAGTTCCTACAATGAGCAGTTCTTC. The encoded protein is CASSSNPTLQGANLWSSYNEQFF.

CDR3 coding DNA: TGTGCCAGCAGCTTGTATATGGGACTAGCGGGAGCAGGGACGTGGGAGCAGTACTTC. It codes for CASSLYMGLAGAGTWEQYF. V gene TRBV5-4 combines with J gene TRBJ2-7; 14 bases are shared with TRBD2. CDR3 length: 19 amino acids. J lost 7 bases, V lost 1 base, and 16 bases had no gene match. Germline CDR1 is SGHNT and CDR2 is YYREEE (reference sequence).

The rearrangement joins TRBV7-9 to TRBJ1-2; maybe TRBD1 (5 bases). CDR3 size: 17 residues. V lost 5 bases and J 6 bases, leaving 25 bases between the germline ends. Per the germline V gene, CDR1 is SEHNR and CDR2 is FQNEAQ (reference sequence). The CDR3 reads CASSQLVGALGGDGYTF. CDR3 nucleotide sequence: TGTGCCAGCAGCCAACTGGTAGGGGCCCTCGGGGGTGATGGCTACACCTTC.

This chain joins TRBV27 and TRBJ2-7, with TRBD2 identical over 10 bases. Trimming cost V 3 bases and J 7 bases; bases outside gene matches: 6. CDR1 and CDR2 from the germline V gene are MNHEY and SMNVEV (reference sequence). The CDR3 is made up of 14 amino acids. The CDR3 reads CASSFSSGRREQYF. For the CDR3, the DNA is TGTGCCAGCAGTTTTTCTAGCGGGAGAAGAGAGCAGTACTTC.

The chain recombines TRBV27 with TRBJ2-3, with 8 bases identical to TRBD1. CDR3 length: 15 residues. After removal of 4 bases from V and 1 base from J, the junction contained 4 bases not matched to a gene. The V gene's germline CDR1 is MNHEY and CDR2 SMNVEV (reference sequence). CDR3 nucleotides: TGTGCCAGCAGTTGGACAGGGCTTGGCACAGATACGCAGTATTTT. It translates to CASSWTGLGTDTQYF.

The chain combines TRBV28 with TRBJ2-1, with D possibly matching TRBD2 (5 bases). The CDR3 spans 13 residues. Looked up from germline, CDR1 is MDHEN and CDR2 is SYDVKM. The V end was cut by 8 bases, the J end by 3 bases, with 11 bases between. This chain's CDR3 is CASERPGYNEQFF. DNA for the CDR3: TGTGCCAGCGAGCGGCCAGGCTACAATGAGCAGTTCTTC.

The chain employs TRBV3-1 (or the pseudogene TRBV3-2) and TRBJ2-5; 14 nucleotides agree with TRBD2. The CDR3 has 18 residues. Germline V gene lookup returns CDR1 LGHDT and CDR2 YNNKEL (reference sequence). V lost 4 bases to trimming and J lost 1 base; unmatched junction nucleotides: 8. The CDR3: CASSRLVGTSGGQETQYF. Written as DNA, the CDR3 is TGTGCCAGCAGCCGCTTAGTAGGGACTAGCGGGGGCCAAGAGACCCAGTACTTC.

This clone was recorded only once. V is TRBV5-1 and J is TRBJ1-5; D may be TRBD1 (6 bases). The CDR3 totals 15 residues. Germline values: CDR1 SGHRS, CDR2 YFSETQ. V was pared by 0 bases and J by 6 bases, with 13 bases between. The CDR3 sequence is CASSLGDRSVQPQHF. The CDR3 bases are TGCGCCAGCAGCTTGGGCGACAGGTCCGTTCAGCCCCAGCATTTT.

In this sample, this clone turned up a few times. The CDR3 spells CASSQGLSGRNNEQFF. CDR3 DNA sequence: TGCGCCAGCAGCCAGGGACTTAGCGGGAGGAACAATGAGCAGTTCTTC. V gene TRBV4-1 combines with J gene TRBJ2-1, with 10 bases lining up with TRBD2. The V and J ends lost 3 bases and 5 bases, in that order; junction bases with no gene match: 7. CDR1 MGHRA and CDR2 YSYEKL come from the germline V gene. This CDR3 region has 16 residues.

This chain connects TRBV6-5 to TRBJ2-2; maybe TRBD1 (5 bases). V lost 10 bases, J lost 7 bases, and 16 bases lay in between. Germline assignment: CDR1 MNHEY and CDR2 SVGAGI. This CDR3 is built from 13 residues. CDR3 protein: CATRSRAGGELFF. DNA of the CDR3: TGTGCCACAAGAAGCAGGGCCGGCGGGGAGCTGTTTTTT.

As DNA, the CDR3 is TGTGCCAGCTCACCGGGACAGAACTACTATGGCTACACCTTC. Protein product: CASSPGQNYYGYTF. V usage is TRBV18 and J usage is TRBJ1-2, with 7 nucleotides matching TRBD1. Trimming cost V 3 bases and J 3 bases; bases outside gene matches: 4. Germline values: CDR1 KGHSH, CDR2 LQKENI. The length of the CDR3 is 14 residues. The whole variable domain, filled in from reference TRBV18 and TRBJ1-2, reads NAGVMQNPRHLVRRRGQEARLRCSPMKGHSHVYWYRQLPEEGLKFMVYLQKENIIDESGMPKERFSAEFPKEGPSILRIQQVVRGDSAAYFCASSPGQNYYGYTFGSGTRLTVV.

The chain joins TRBV5-1 to TRBJ1-2, with 9 bases lining up with TRBD1. The V and J ends lost 6 bases and 10 bases, in that order; junction bases with no gene match: 4. This CDR3 spans 11 amino acids. Germline V gene data show CDR1 as SGHRS and CDR2 as YFSETQ. CDR3 coding DNA: TGCGCCAGCACCAACAGGGGGCCCTACACCTTC. Translated, it gives CASTNRGPYTF.

This chain links TRBV3-1 (or the pseudogene TRBV3-2) with TRBJ1-1, with TRBD1 matching over 10 bases. The CDR3 loop spans 16 amino acids. V lost 0 bases to trimming and J lost 3 bases; unmatched junction nucleotides: 4. Germline assignment: CDR1 LGHDT and CDR2 YNNKEL (reference sequence). The chain's CDR3 is CASSQERTGGDTEAFF. Written as DNA, the CDR3 is TGTGCCAGCAGCCAAGAGAGGACAGGGGGAGACACTGAAGCTTTCTTT.